Listed below are T cell receptor beta chains from one sample, sequenced in a study of T cell repertoires in aging, cancer and after chemotherapy. TCRdb itself ran the multiplex PCR reads through MiXCR, one entry per CDR3 protein. The sample contains fewer than 2,000 distinct CDR3 sequences, less than 40% of which appear only once. Sequencing input: blood. All receptors come from a human donor with a solid tumor. The donor label of this sample is uncertain. Each CDR3 is given with its conserved first and last residue. D genes are given only for firm matches. A clone size is listed for some rows: how often the clone was seen (once, few, many), or a class if it is expanded.

clone_size	v_call	cdr3_length	d_call	j_call	cdr3_nt	cdr3_aa
few	TRBV11-2	12	.	TRBJ1-3	TGTGCCAGCAGCCCGGCGGCGAACACCATATATTTT	CASSPAANTIYF
large	TRBV7-2	15	.	TRBJ2-3	TGTGCCAGCAGCTTACTTGTTTCTAGCACAGATACGCAGTATTTT	CASSLLVSSTDTQYF
.	TRBV25-1	16	TRBD1	TRBJ1-3	TGTGCCAGCATATCCTCCGGGACAGGGGTTGGAAACACCATATATTTT	CASISSGTGVGNTIYF
.	TRBV10-2	18	.	TRBJ1-6	TGCGCCAGCAGTGAGTCTGGCCGGTGGAGCTCCTATAATTCACCCCTCCACTTT	CASSESGRWSSYNSPLHF
large	TRBV12-3/TRBV12-4	11	.	TRBJ2-1	TGTGCCAGCAGCAGTGGTCCTGGGCAGTTCTTC	CASSSGPGQFF
.	TRBV7-9	14	.	TRBJ1-4	TGTGCCAGCAGCTTTGGGGATGGGACCCGGAAACTGTTTTTT	CASSFGDGTRKLFF
few	TRBV7-9	14	.	TRBJ2-5	TGTGCCAGCAGCTTAGCGGGTGTTCGGGAGACCCAGTACTTC	CASSLAGVRETQYF
.	TRBV28	15	TRBD1	TRBJ1-5	TGTGCCAGCAGTTATTTGGGACAGGGAGATCAGCCCCAGCATTTT	CASSYLGQGDQPQHF
.	TRBV20-1	12	.	TRBJ1-1	TGCAGTGCTAGAGATAGGGGAGCTGAAGCTTTCTTT	CSARDRGAEAFF
.	TRBV19	14	TRBD1	TRBJ2-7	TGTGCCAGTAACCCTGGTCAGGGGGCTGGAGAGCAGTACTTC	CASNPGQGAGEQYF
.	TRBV7-2	13	.	TRBJ2-3	TGTGCCAGCAGCTTGGTTTGGACAGATACGCAGTATTTT	CASSLVWTDTQYF
few	TRBV30	16	.	TRBJ1-1	TGTGCCTGGAGCCCAAATCGAGCCTTTATGAACACTGAAGCTTTCTTT	CAWSPNRAFMNTEAFF
few	TRBV7-2	13	.	TRBJ2-7	TGTGCCAGCACCTCTTCCAGGGCCTACGAGCAGTACTTC	CASTSSRAYEQYF
few	TRBV29-1	14	.	TRBJ2-2	TGCAGCGTTGTTTTTGGCCCGAACACCGGGGAGCTGTTTTTT	CSVVFGPNTGELFF
.	TRBV7-9	18	.	TRBJ2-6	TGTGCCAGCAGCTTTCAGGAGAGACTGCCCGCTGGGGCCAACGTCCTGACTTTC	CASSFQERLPAGANVLTF
few	TRBV5-6	12	.	TRBJ1-2	TGTGCCAGCAGCTTGATTAGTTATGGCTACACCTTC	CASSLISYGYTF
.	TRBV10-2	15	.	TRBJ2-3	TGCGCCAGCAGTGATCCCACCCTTAGCACAGATACGCAGTATTTT	CASSDPTLSTDTQYF
large	TRBV30	14	TRBD2	TRBJ2-4	TGTGCCTGGAGTGTTTCGGGGGGGGCTTACATTCAGTACTTC	CAWSVSGGAYIQYF
.	TRBV7-2	14	.	TRBJ1-3	TGTGCCAGCAGCGCGAGTCGCGTTGTAAACACCATATATTTT	CASSASRVVNTIYF
few	TRBV29-1	13	TRBD1	TRBJ1-1	TGCAGCGTCGCCCCCGGACAGGGCCAGGTGGCTTTCTTT	CSVAPGQGQVAFF
few	TRBV20-1	15	.	TRBJ2-3	TGCAGTGCGCCCTCTCCTCGGGGACGCACAGATACGCAGTATTTT	CSAPSPRGRTDTQYF
.	TRBV12-3/TRBV12-4	13	.	TRBJ1-2	TGTGCCAGCAGTTGGACGGAGAACTATGGCTACACCTTC	CASSWTENYGYTF
few	TRBV6-5	13	.	TRBJ2-5	TGTGCCAGCAGAGGGACCGCGCGGGAGACCCAGTACTTC	CASRGTARETQYF
large	TRBV6-1	14	TRBD2	TRBJ2-3	TGTGCCAGCAGACCTAGCGGGGGAGCAGATACGCAGTATTTT	CASRPSGGADTQYF
few	TRBV6-2/TRBV6-3	15	TRBD1	TRBJ2-7	TGTGCCAGCAGCCCCCTAAAAGACAGGGTGGACGAGCAGTACTTC	CASSPLKDRVDEQYF
few	TRBV6-5	16	.	TRBJ2-6	TGTGCCAGCAGTTCCGTCCGGGCTCTTGGGGCCAACGTCCTGACTTTC	CASSSVRALGANVLTF
few	TRBV30	15	TRBD2	TRBJ2-7	TGTGCCTGGGCGGGGGGGCTCCTTAGCTCCTACGAGCAGTACTTC	CAWAGGLLSSYEQYF
few	TRBV11-2	13	.	TRBJ2-7	TGTGCCAGCAGCCCCCTGACAGAGGGCGAGCAGTACTTC	CASSPLTEGEQYF
few	TRBV20-1	15	TRBD1	TRBJ1-2	TGCAGTGCTAAAAGGCTGGACAGGGGATCGTATGGCTACACCTTC	CSAKRLDRGSYGYTF
.	TRBV19	12	.	TRBJ2-7	TGTGCCAGTAGTTCGGGTTCCTACGAGCAGTACTTC	CASSSGSYEQYF
large	TRBV29-1	15	.	TRBJ2-3	TGCAGCGTTGAACAGGACAAGGGATTCACAGATACGCAGTATTTT	CSVEQDKGFTDTQYF
.	TRBV30	13	TRBD1	TRBJ2-7	TGTGCCTGGGCGGGACAGGGGGGAGGCGAGCAGTACTTC	CAWAGQGGGEQYF
.	TRBV4-1	14	TRBD1	TRBJ2-7	TGCGCCAGCAGTCGGGACAGGGTTGAATACGAGCAGTACTTC	CASSRDRVEYEQYF
.	TRBV6-5	12	TRBD1	TRBJ1-2	TGTGCCAGCACTACGACAGGGAATGGCTACACCTTC	CASTTTGNGYTF
.	TRBV24-1	13	TRBD1	TRBJ2-7	TGTGCCACCAGTCCATACGACAGGGACGAGCAGTACTTC	CATSPYDRDEQYF
.	TRBV5-6	14	.	TRBJ1-1	TGTGCCAGCAGCCTCGACAGAAGGAACACTAAAGCTTTCTTT	CASSLDRRNTKAFF
.	TRBV13	13	.	TRBJ1-4	TGTGCCAGCAGGGGGATGGTGAATGAAAAACTGTTTTTT	CASRGMVNEKLFF
.	TRBV19	17	.	TRBJ2-1	TGTGCCAGTAGTATAGATCTAGAAGCGGTACCCTACAATGAGCAGTTCTTC	CASSIDLEAVPYNEQFF
few	TRBV10-2	15	TRBD1	TRBJ1-1	TGCGCCAGTCTAGGGACAGGGAAAGGGAACACTGAAGCTTTCTTT	CASLGTGKGNTEAFF
few	TRBV4-3	17	TRBD1	TRBJ1-5	TGCGCCAGCAGCCAAGATCCACCGGGACAGGGGTTTCAGCCCCAGCATTTT	CASSQDPPGQGFQPQHF
.	TRBV7-2	15	.	TRBJ1-4	TGTGCCAGCAGCTTATCTCCTTCGGTCGGTGAAAAACTGTTTTTT	CASSLSPSVGEKLFF
few	TRBV24-1	15	TRBD2	TRBJ2-1	TGTGCCACCAGTGGTCCTAGCGGGAGGGCTTTTAGGCAGTTCTTC	CATSGPSGRAFRQFF
.	TRBV12-3/TRBV12-4	16	.	TRBJ2-3	TGTGCCAGCTCACCACCGGGCGTTGGGATCCCAGATACGCAGTATTTT	CASSPPGVGIPDTQYF
.	TRBV4-1	15	TRBD1	TRBJ2-5	TGCGCCAGCAGCCAAGTGGGACAGGGGAAAGAGACCCAGTACTTC	CASSQVGQGKETQYF
hyperexpanded	TRBV19	15	.	TRBJ2-1	TGTGCCAGTAGTATAGGCCCCCTAGAGCACAATGAGCAGTTCTTC	CASSIGPLEHNEQFF
.	TRBV6-2/TRBV6-3	15	.	TRBJ1-2	TGTGCCAGCAGAAACGAGGCCGGAACTAACTATGGCTACACCTTC	CASRNEAGTNYGYTF
few	TRBV30	12	.	TRBJ2-2	TGTGCCTGGAGTGTTCTCCCCGGGGAGCTGTTTTTT	CAWSVLPGELFF
.	TRBV20-1	12	.	TRBJ2-1	TGCAGTGCTAGAGATTTCGGGGTCCTGCAGTTCTTC	CSARDFGVLQFF
few	TRBV20-1	15	TRBD2	TRBJ2-1	TGCAGTGCTGTGACCGGGACTAGCCCCTACAATGAGCAGTTCTTC	CSAVTGTSPYNEQFF
.	TRBV12-3/TRBV12-4	11	.	TRBJ2-3	TGTGCCAGCAGGGCTCTGGATACGCAGTATTTT	CASRALDTQYF
large	TRBV29-1	14	.	TRBJ1-5	TGCAGCGTTGCCCTGGTAGGTGGCAATCAGCCCCAGCATTTT	CSVALVGGNQPQHF
.	TRBV6-5	14	.	TRBJ1-1	TGTGCCAGCAGTTACTCGAACGGGCACACTGAAGCTTTCTTT	CASSYSNGHTEAFF
few	TRBV7-2	15	.	TRBJ2-2	TGTGCCAGCAGCTTAGAACGACCCAACACCGGGGAGCTGTTTTTT	CASSLERPNTGELFF
.	TRBV5-1	15	.	TRBJ2-7	TGCGCCAGCAGCCACAGGACCGATAGCTCCTACGAGCAGTACTTC	CASSHRTDSSYEQYF